The clone carrying this TCR beta chain appeared a few times. Its specificity is unknown. The data derive from a study of cytomegalovirus exposure and HLA in healthy donors. CDR1 GTSNPN and CDR2 SVGIG come from the germline V gene (reference sequence). The junction had 8 bases not matched to a gene; V was cut back by 2 bases and J by 7 bases. This CDR3 is built from 14 residues. Study-level points and caveats: Researchers catalogued some 160 TCR beta chains as cytomegalovirus-associated. The study carried out a later analysis of TCR beta sequences. It associated some 18,000 of them with specific HLA alleles at a false discovery rate of 0.05. Both high specificity and high sensitivity reportedly marked the classifier's diagnosis of cytomegalovirus status.

Vbeta (60) and Jbeta (13) primers were used in the PCR. Method: immunoSEQ multiplex PCR; TCRdb's copy keeps in-frame clones and lacks some. The profile shows 100,000 to 150,000 clones, around 80% of them singletons. Material: PBMCs. The chain recombines TRBV30 with TRBJ2-5; 9 nucleotides align to TRBD2. This receptor was taken from a man in his forties or fifties in good health and CMV-seronegative. CDR3: CAWSQAGGPGTQYF. The CDR3 DNA is TGTGCCTGGAGTCAGGCGGGGGGGCCCGGGACCCAGTACTTC.